This T cell receptor beta chain was recorded in a study of cytomegalovirus exposure and HLA in healthy donors. Study-wide results and caveats: One later analysis reportedly identified an Asian-associated ancestry cluster that showed fewer N-insertions than the roughly 640-donor mean. Later on, a genetic analysis was performed. It linked a missense variant in DCLRE1C with V- and J-gene trimming of TCR beta. Other equally common chains were less clonally expanded than HLA-associated TCR beta chains, a later analysis showed. Presence/absence analyses rested on an assumption that sequencing depth was roughly uniform across donors.

With respect to this clone: What it binds is not known.

This CDR3 has 12 residues. Germline trimming cut 3 bases from V and 3 bases from J; bases unmatched to any gene: 0. CDR1 SGDLS and CDR2 YYNGEE come from the germline V gene. Vbeta (60) and Jbeta (13) primers were used in the PCR. Generated by immunoSEQ multiplex PCR, the TCRdb table keeps only in-frame clones and is missing some. This table has hundreds of thousands of clones, around 89% appearing once. The sample was PBMCs. The chain is built from TRBV9 and TRBJ2-7; 7 bases fit TRBD1. The receptor was isolated from a woman under 30 in good health and CMV-seronegative. The CDR3 loop reads CASSGQGYEQYF. The CDR3 nucleotides are TGTGCCAGCAGCGGACAGGGCTACGAGCAGTACTTC.